This T cell receptor (beta chain) was captured in a study of blood T cells in healthy people across ages. Study conclusions and caveats: Any conclusive comparison of naive versus antigen-experienced cells was prevented by using unsorted PBMCs.

V was clipped by 4 bases and J by 8 bases; unmatched bases: 10. Germline V CDR1 and CDR2: LGHDT, YNNKEL (reference sequence). The CDR3 extends over 14 amino acids. Comment on this clonotype: Antigen unknown.

A sample-barcoded 5' primer and a J-beta primer mix were used in a second PCR of roughly 6 to 11 cycles. MiXCR, run by TCRdb on the 5' RACE reads, gives a single entry per CDR3 protein. The sample lists 1,500,000 or so distinct CDR3 sequences, 42% occurring once. The sample comprised blood. This clonotype was sampled from a woman under 30 in good health. The rearrangement joins TRBV3-1 to TRBJ1-2, with TRBD1 matching 7 bases. CDR3 sequence reads: CASSPQDRVSGYTF. The CDR3 DNA reads TGTGCCAGCAGCCCGCAAGACAGGGTTAGCGGCTACACCTTC.